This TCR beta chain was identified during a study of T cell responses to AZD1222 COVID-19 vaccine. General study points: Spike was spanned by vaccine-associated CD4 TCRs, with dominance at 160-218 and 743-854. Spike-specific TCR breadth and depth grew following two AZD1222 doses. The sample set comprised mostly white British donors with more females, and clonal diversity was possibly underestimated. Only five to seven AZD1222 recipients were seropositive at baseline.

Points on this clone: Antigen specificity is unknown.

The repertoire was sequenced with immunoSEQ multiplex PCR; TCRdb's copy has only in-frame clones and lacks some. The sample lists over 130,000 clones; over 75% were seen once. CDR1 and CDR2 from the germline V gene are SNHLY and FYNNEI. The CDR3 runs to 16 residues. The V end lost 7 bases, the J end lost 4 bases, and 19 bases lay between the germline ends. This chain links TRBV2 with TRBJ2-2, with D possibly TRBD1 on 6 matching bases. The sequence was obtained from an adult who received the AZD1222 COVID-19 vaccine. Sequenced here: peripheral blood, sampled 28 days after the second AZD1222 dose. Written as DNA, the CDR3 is TGTGCCAGCATAGGAGAGGGGACAACGGCCACCGGGGAGCTGTTTTTT. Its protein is CASIGEGTTATGELFF.